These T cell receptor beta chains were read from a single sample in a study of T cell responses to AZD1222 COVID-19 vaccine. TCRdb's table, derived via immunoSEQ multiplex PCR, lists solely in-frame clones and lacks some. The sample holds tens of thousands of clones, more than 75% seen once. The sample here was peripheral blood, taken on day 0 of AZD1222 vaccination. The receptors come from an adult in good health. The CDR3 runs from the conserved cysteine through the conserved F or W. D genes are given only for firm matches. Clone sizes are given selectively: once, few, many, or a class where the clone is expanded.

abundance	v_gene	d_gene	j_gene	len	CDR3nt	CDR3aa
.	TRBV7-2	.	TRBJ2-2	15	TGTGCCAGCAGCCCTAAGGAAGGGGGCACCGGGGAGCTGTTTTTT	CASSPKEGGTGELFF
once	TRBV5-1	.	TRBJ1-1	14	TGCGCCAGCAGCTTGGACCAGCGGAACACTGAAGCTTTCTTT	CASSLDQRNTEAFF
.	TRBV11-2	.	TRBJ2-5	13	TGTGCCAGCAGCTTATTTGGGGAACAGACCCAGTACTTC	CASSLFGEQTQYF
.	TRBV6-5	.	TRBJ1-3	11	TGTGCCAGCAGCCGGGGAAACACCATATATTTT	CASSRGNTIYF
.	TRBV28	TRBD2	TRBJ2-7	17	TGTGCCAGCAGTTCAAGCCGGACTAGCGGGTCCTCCTACGAGCAGTACTTC	CASSSSRTSGSSYEQYF
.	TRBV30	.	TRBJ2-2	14	TGTGCCTGGAGTACCGGACGGAACACCGGGGAGCTGTTTTTT	CAWSTGRNTGELFF
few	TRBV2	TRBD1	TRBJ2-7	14	TGTGCCAGTTACTACGAGGCAGGGGGCAACGAGCAGTACTTC	CASYYEAGGNEQYF
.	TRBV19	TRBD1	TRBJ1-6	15	TGTGCCAGTAGTATAGAAGACAGGGGATACTCACCCCTCCACTTT	CASSIEDRGYSPLHF
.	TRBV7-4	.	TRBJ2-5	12	TGTGCCAGAAAGAACAGGGCAGAGACCCAGTACTTC	CARKNRAETQYF
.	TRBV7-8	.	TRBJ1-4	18	TGTGCCAGCAGCTCTGACAGGCTCAGAAGGGCAACTAATGAAAAACTGTTTTTT	CASSSDRLRRATNEKLFF
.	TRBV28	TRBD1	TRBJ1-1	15	TGTGCCAGCAGTTACCCTGGGACAGGGGGAACTGAAGCTTTCTTT	CASSYPGTGGTEAFF
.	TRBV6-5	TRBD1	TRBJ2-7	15	TGTGCCAGCAAAGATCCAGGGGGTATCGCCTACGAGCAGTACTTC	CASKDPGGIAYEQYF
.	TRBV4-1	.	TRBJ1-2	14	TGCGCCAGCAGCCAACCGGGGTCTCCTTATGGCTACACCTTC	CASSQPGSPYGYTF
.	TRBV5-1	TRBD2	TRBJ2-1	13	TGCGCCAGCAGCTTAGCGGGGGTCAATGAGCAGTTCTTC	CASSLAGVNEQFF
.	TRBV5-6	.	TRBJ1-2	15	TGTGCCAGCGAGGCAGCTCAAAGGTATCACTATGGCTACACCTTC	CASEAAQRYHYGYTF
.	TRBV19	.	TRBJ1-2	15	TGTGCCAGTAAGGAAGCCGGGACAACGAACTATGGCTACACCTTC	CASKEAGTTNYGYTF
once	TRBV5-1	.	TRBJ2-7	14	TGCGCCAGCAGCTTGGTGCAGGTTCCTCACGAGCAGTACTTC	CASSLVQVPHEQYF
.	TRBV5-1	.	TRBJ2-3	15	TGCGCCAGCAGCTTAGGGCAGCAGTTCACAGATACGCAGTATTTT	CASSLGQQFTDTQYF
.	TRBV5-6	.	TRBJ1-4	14	TGTGCCAGCAGCTCTGGGGGTCGGGGAGAAAAACTGTTTTTT	CASSSGGRGEKLFF
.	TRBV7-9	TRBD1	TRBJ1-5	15	TGTGCCAGCAGCCGAGGGGGCCTGCCTGATCAGCCCCAGCATTTT	CASSRGGLPDQPQHF
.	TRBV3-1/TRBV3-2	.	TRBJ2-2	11	TGTGCCACCCAGGTCACCGGGGAGCTGTTTTTT	CATQVTGELFF
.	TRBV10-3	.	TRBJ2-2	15	TGTGCCATCAGTGAAGAGCAGACTAACACCGGGGAGCTGTTTTTT	CAISEEQTNTGELFF
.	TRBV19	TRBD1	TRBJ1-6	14	TGTGCCAGTAGCACCAGTACAGGGGCCACACCCCTCCACTTT	CASSTSTGATPLHF
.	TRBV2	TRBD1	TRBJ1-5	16	TGTGCCAGCAGTGAGGACAGGAGGGCCAGCAATCAGCCCCAGCATTTT	CASSEDRRASNQPQHF
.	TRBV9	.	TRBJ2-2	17	TGTGCCAGCAGCTCGCCGAGGGGGACCAAGAACACCGGGGAGCTGTTTTTT	CASSSPRGTKNTGELFF
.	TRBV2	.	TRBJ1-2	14	TGTGCCAGCAGTGAAAGCTCGACAGTCTATGGCTACACCTTC	CASSESSTVYGYTF
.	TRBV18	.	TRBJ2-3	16	TGTGCCAGCTCACCATCAGGGGATCCTAGCACAGATACGCAGTATTTT	CASSPSGDPSTDTQYF
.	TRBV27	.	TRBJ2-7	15	TGTGCCAGCAGACAGGGGACTCACAGCATCTACGAGCAGTACTTC	CASRQGTHSIYEQYF
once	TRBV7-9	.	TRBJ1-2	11	TGTGCCAGCAGCGCACGTGGGGGCTACACCTTC	CASSARGGYTF
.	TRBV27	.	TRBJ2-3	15	TGTGCCAGCAGTCAGAAGGTACTAAGCACAGATACGCAGTATTTT	CASSQKVLSTDTQYF
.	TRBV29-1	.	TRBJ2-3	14	TGCAGCCTGAGGGTGGGGGCGAGCACAGATACGCAGTATTTT	CSLRVGASTDTQYF
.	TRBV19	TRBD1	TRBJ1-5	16	TGTGCCAGTAGTATAGGAGGCAGGGGGCTGACACAGCCCCAGCATTTT	CASSIGGRGLTQPQHF
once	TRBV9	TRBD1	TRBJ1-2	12	TGTGCCAGCAGCTCCAAACAGGGGCACTTGGTCTTC	CASSSKQGHLVF
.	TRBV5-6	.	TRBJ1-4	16	TGTGCCAGCAGCTTGGGGGGGAGACCGGATTCTAGAAAACTGTTTTTT	CASSLGGRPDSRKLFF
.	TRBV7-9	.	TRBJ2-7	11	TGTGCCCTCGGGGGCTCCTACGAGCAGTACTTC	CALGGSYEQYF
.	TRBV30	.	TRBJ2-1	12	TGTGCCTGGAGTAGGTCCTACAATGAGCAGTTCTTC	CAWSRSYNEQFF
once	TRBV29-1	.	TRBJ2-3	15	TGCAGCGCCGAACCCCCCCAGGGGAAGACAGATACGCAGTATTTT	CSAEPPQGKTDTQYF
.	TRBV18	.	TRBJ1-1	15	TGTGCCAGCTCACCACCGCTCGGCCAGAACACTGAAGCTTTCTTT	CASSPPLGQNTEAFF
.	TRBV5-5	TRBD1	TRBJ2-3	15	TGTGCCAGCAGCTTGGGGACAGGGGGAGCAGATACGCAGTATTTT	CASSLGTGGADTQYF
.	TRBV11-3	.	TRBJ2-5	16	TGTGCCAGCAGCCCCGGTTTAGCGGGACAGCAAGAGACCCAGTACTTC	CASSPGLAGQQETQYF
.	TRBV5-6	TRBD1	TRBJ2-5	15	TGTGCCAGCAGTTCTCCGGGACAGGGTCGGGAGACCCAGTACTTC	CASSSPGQGRETQYF
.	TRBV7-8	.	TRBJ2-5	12	TGTGCCAGCTTGACTGGAGGGTCGGCCCAGTACTTC	CASLTGGSAQYF
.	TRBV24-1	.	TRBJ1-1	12	TGTGCCATCAAGGGGTGGAACACTGAAGCTTTCTTT	CAIKGWNTEAFF
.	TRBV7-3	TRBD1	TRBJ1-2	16	TGTGCCAGCAGCAGTGGACAGGGGTCCTCATCCTATGGCTACACCTTC	CASSSGQGSSSYGYTF
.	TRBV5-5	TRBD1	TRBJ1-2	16	TGTGCCAGCAGCTTGGAGGTTGGACAGGGGATCGATGGCTACACCTTC	CASSLEVGQGIDGYTF
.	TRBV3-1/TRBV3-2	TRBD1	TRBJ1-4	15	TGTGCCAGCAGCCCAGACAGGGGGCGAGGTGAAAAACTGTTTTTT	CASSPDRGRGEKLFF
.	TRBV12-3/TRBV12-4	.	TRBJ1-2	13	TGTGCCAGCACGAAAGGAGCAAACTATGGCTACACCTTC	CASTKGANYGYTF
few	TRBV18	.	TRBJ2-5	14	TGTGCCAGCTCACCAGCTACAAGCCAAGAGACCCAGTACTTC	CASSPATSQETQYF
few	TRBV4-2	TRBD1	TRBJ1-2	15	TGTGCCAGCAGCTCCCGGGACAGGGGATTCTATGGCTACACCTTC	CASSSRDRGFYGYTF
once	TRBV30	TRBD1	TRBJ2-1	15	TGTGCCTGGAGTGCTAACAGGGGACCCTACAATGAGCAGTTCTTC	CAWSANRGPYNEQFF